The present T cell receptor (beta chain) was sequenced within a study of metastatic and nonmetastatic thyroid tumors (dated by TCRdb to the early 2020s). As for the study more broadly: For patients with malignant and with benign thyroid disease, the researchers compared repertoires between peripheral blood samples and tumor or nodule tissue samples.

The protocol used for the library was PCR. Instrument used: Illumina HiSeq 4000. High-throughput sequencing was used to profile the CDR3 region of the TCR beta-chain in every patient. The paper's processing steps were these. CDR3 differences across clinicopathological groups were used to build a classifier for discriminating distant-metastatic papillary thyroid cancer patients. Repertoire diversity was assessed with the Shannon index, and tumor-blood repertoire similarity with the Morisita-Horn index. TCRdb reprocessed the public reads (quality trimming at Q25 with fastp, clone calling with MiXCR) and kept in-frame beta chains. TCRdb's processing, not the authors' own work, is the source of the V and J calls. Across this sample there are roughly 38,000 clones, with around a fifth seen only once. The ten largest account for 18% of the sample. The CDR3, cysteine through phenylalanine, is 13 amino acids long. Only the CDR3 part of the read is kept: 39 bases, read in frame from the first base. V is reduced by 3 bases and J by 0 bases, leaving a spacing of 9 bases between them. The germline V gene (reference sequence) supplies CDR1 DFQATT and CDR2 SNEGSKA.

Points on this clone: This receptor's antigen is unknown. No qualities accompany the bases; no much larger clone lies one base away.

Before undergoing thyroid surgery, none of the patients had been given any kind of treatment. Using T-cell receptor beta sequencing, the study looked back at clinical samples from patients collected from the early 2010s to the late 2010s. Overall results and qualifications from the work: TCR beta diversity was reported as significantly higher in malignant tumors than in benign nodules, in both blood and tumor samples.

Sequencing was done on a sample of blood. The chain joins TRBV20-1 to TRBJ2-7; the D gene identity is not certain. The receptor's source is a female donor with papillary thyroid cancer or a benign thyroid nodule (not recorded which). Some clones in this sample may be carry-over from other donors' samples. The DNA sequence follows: TGCAGTGCTAGTGCCAGAAACTCCTACGAGCAGTACTTC. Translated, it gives CSASARNSYEQYF.